The clone carrying this T cell receptor (beta chain) has more than one count but fewer than ten. The antigen remains undetermined. The entry originates in a study of post-analysis software for immune sequencing data. Overall study results and limits: Controls had lower frequencies than patients of five or six TRBV segments, which included TRBV5-6, TRBV5-1 and TRBV20-1.

With 0 bases removed from V and 4 bases from J, the gap between germline ends came to 16 bases. The germline V gene encodes CDR1 SGHRS and CDR2 YFSETQ. This CDR3 has 16 amino acids. Unique molecular identifiers were carried by the TCR beta cDNA libraries. Each batch of about 0.95 to 11 million T cells produced roughly 450,000 cDNA molecules. Using its own MiXCR run on the PCR reads, TCRdb lists one record per CDR3 protein. The table includes roughly 700,000 distinct CDR3 sequences, just under 30% detected once. Sequenced: blood. This rearrangement joins TRBV5-1 to TRBJ1-1, with D perhaps TRBD1 (5 bases). The clonotype originates from a girl under 18 with multiple sclerosis. Written as DNA, the CDR3 is TGCGCCAGCAGCTTGGACGTGGGGGTCGGAGGCACTGAAGCTTTCTTT. It encodes CASSLDVGVGGTEAFF.